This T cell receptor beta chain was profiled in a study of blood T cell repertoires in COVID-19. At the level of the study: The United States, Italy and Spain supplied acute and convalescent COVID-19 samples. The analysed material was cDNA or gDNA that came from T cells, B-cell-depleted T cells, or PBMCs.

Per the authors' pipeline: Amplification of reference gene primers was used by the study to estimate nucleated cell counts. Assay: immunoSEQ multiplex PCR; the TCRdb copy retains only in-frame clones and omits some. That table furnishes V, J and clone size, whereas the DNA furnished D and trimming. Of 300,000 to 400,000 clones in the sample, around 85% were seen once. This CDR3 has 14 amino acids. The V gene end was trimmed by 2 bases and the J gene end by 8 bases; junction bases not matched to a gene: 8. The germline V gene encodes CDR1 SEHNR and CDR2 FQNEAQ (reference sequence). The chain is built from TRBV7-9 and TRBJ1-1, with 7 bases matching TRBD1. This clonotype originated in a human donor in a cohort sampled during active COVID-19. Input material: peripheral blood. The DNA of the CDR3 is TGTGCCAGCAGCTTACCCCTAAGGACAGGAGAAGCTTTCTTT. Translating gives CASSLPLRTGEAFF.